This is a list of T cell receptor beta chains from one sample in a study of blood T cell repertoires in COVID-19. Measured with immunoSEQ multiplex PCR; TCRdb has only the in-frame clones, and not every one. Of 140,000 to 150,000 clones in the sample, approximately 86% were seen once. What was sequenced was peripheral blood. The receptors were sampled from a man between 70 and 80 years old with acute or convalescent COVID-19. CDR3s include the opening cysteine and the closing phenylalanine or tryptophan. The D gene is left open where the match is weak. Clone size is not always given. Where it is, it says once, few, many or a class for expanded clones.

v_call,j_call,clone_size,d_call,cdr3_nt,cdr3_aa
TRBV9,TRBJ2-6,.,.,TGTGCCAGCAGCGTAGCATTGAGCCAGGAATACTCTGGGGCCAACGTCCTGACTTTC,CASSVALSQEYSGANVLTF
TRBV25-1,TRBJ2-3,once,TRBD1,TGTGCCAGCAGTCGACAGGGCAGCACAGATACGCAGTATTTT,CASSRQGSTDTQYF
TRBV30,TRBJ2-7,.,.,TGTGCCTGGAGCCCAAGGAAATCTGGTGGGGCCTTAGGGAACGAGCAGTACTTC,CAWSPRKSGGALGNEQYF
TRBV30,TRBJ1-5,.,.,TGTGCCTGGAGTGAGGGTAGGGGCTATCAGCCCCAGCATTTT,CAWSEGRGYQPQHF
TRBV19,TRBJ1-1,.,.,TGTGCCAGTAGTACGGAGAGAGGCTCAACTGAAGCTTTCTTT,CASSTERGSTEAFF
TRBV5-1,TRBJ2-3,.,.,TGCGCCAGCAGCTTGGCCCCAGGGGGGCCAGATACGCAGTATTTT,CASSLAPGGPDTQYF
TRBV6-5,TRBJ1-6,.,.,TGTGCCACCAGCGAGGCTATCAATTCACCCCTCCACTTT,CATSEAINSPLHF
TRBV10-3,TRBJ2-7,.,TRBD1,TGTGCCATCAGTGGACCGGGACAGGGTCTCGAGCAGTACTTC,CAISGPGQGLEQYF
TRBV7-2,TRBJ2-1,.,.,TGTGCCAGCAGCTTAGCCCCCCGAACGGGAAGCACCTACAATGAGCAGTTCTTC,CASSLAPRTGSTYNEQFF
TRBV29-1,TRBJ1-1,few,TRBD1,TGCAGCGTTTTGGCTCAGGGGGGGAACACTGAAGCTTTCTTT,CSVLAQGGNTEAFF
TRBV7-9,TRBJ2-7,few,.,TGTGCCAGCAGCTTACCCTCGTCCTACGAGCAGTACTTC,CASSLPSSYEQYF
TRBV9,TRBJ2-7,.,TRBD1,TGTGCCAGCAGCGTATGGGACAGGGACTACGAGCAGTACTTC,CASSVWDRDYEQYF
TRBV5-1,TRBJ2-1,once,.,TGCGCCAGCAGCTTGGGTTCTCTGTACAATGAGCAGTTCTTC,CASSLGSLYNEQFF
TRBV7-9,TRBJ2-2,.,TRBD1,TGTGCCAGCAGCTTCGCAGGGGGCGGCACCGGGGAGCTGTTTTTT,CASSFAGGGTGELFF
TRBV29-1,TRBJ2-5,.,.,TGCAGCGTTGAGAAGACTAGTCTAGAGACCCAGTACTTC,CSVEKTSLETQYF
TRBV30,TRBJ1-4,.,.,TGTGCCTGGAGGCCCACGGGAGGTGAAAAACTGTTTTTT,CAWRPTGGEKLFF
TRBV5-1,TRBJ1-5,.,TRBD1,TGCGCCAGCAGCTTGGGAGGGACAGGGGATGGTCCCCAGCATTTT,CASSLGGTGDGPQHF
TRBV9,TRBJ1-5,.,.,TGTGCCAGCAGCGTAGGTCCCGGGTTGTTGCAGCCCCAGCATTTT,CASSVGPGLLQPQHF
TRBV21-1,TRBJ1-1,.,.,TGTGCCAGCAGCCCCCCCCACCAGGGGTTAGATATGAACACTGAAGCTTTCTTT,CASSPPHQGLDMNTEAFF
TRBV28,TRBJ1-4,.,.,TGTGCCAGCAGCGAGACACAGGGTTATGGGGAAAAACTGTTTTTT,CASSETQGYGEKLFF
TRBV27,TRBJ2-5,.,.,TGTGCCAGCAGTAGCGGGACAGGAGGCCAAGAGACCCAGTACTTC,CASSSGTGGQETQYF
TRBV7-9,TRBJ2-1,.,TRBD2,TGTGCCAGCAGCTTACTAGCGGCGGGGAATGAGCAGTTCTTC,CASSLLAAGNEQFF
TRBV2,TRBJ1-5,.,TRBD1,TGTGCCAGCAGTAACAGGGGCCGTCAGCCCCAGCATTTT,CASSNRGRQPQHF
TRBV18,TRBJ2-2,.,.,TGTGCCAGCTCACTTTGGGCCCCGACAGGGAACACCGGGGAGCTGTTTTTT,CASSLWAPTGNTGELFF
TRBV7-2,TRBJ1-6,.,.,TGTGCCAGCAGCTTACAGGGTTGGAAGTCACCCCTCCACTTT,CASSLQGWKSPLHF
TRBV6-5,TRBJ2-1,few,.,TGTGCCACTACCGGACTTCTCAGCTCCTACAATGAGCAGTTCTTC,CATTGLLSSYNEQFF
TRBV28,TRBJ2-7,.,TRBD1,TGTGCCAGCAGTTCCAAACAGGGGGCTAGCTACGAGCAGTACTTC,CASSSKQGASYEQYF